The 3 T cell receptor beta chains presented below share a single source sample, sequenced in a study of blood T cell repertoires in COVID-19. This table comes from immunoSEQ multiplex PCR, and its TCRdb copy is limited to in-frame clones, with some not included. Among more than 300,000 clones listed, around 86% were seen once. The specimen was peripheral blood. All receptors derive from a woman between 45 and 65 years old with COVID-19, enrolled during active disease.

This chain connects TRBV6-1 to TRBJ2-1; possibly TRBD2 for D (10 bases). V lost 2 bases and J 9 bases, leaving 35 bases between the germline ends. The germline CDR1 and CDR2 sequences are MNHNS and SASEGT. CDR3 length: 21 residues. The CDR3 protein is CASSERIGGTGRAGGPGEQFF. The CDR3 DNA reads as TGTGCCAGCAGTGAAAGGATAGGGGGGACAGGGAGAGCGGGAGGGCCCGGTGAGCAGTTCTTC.

The chain has TRBV3-1 (or the pseudogene TRBV3-2) and TRBJ1-2; D remains unclear. Germline-derived CDR1 and CDR2 are LGHDT and YNNKEL (reference sequence). The CDR3 is made up of 13 amino acids. Deletions cut 5 bases from V and 8 bases from J, with 15 bases between. CDR3 sequence (DNA): TGTGCCAGCAGCTTTAGCCAACTTGACGGCTACACCTTC. As protein: CASSFSQLDGYTF.

This clone came up a few times. The chain links TRBV1 to TRBJ2-5; TRBD1, as called in the table, went unchecked against the DNA. TRBV1 is described as a pseudogene. CDR3 size: 19 residues. Here the CDR3 reads CTSSQYEPLPRQEQETQYF. CDR3 sequence (DNA): TGCACCAGCAGCCAATATGAACCCCTCCCCAGACAGGAGCAAGAGACCCAGTACTTC.